This TCR beta chain was obtained from a study of CD8 T cells in Susac syndrome. Reverse transcription of about 0.5 to 1 ug RNA used random hexamers. TCRdb processed the immunoSEQ multiplex PCR reads anew with MiXCR; each CDR3 protein has one entry. The sample shows about 210,000 distinct CDR3 sequences, 85% to 95% of them seen only once. While CD8+ and CD4+ T cells were isolated negatively, TEMRA cells were enriched by FACS. This CDR3 spans 15 amino acids. Trimming left V 0 bases short and J 0 bases short, with 8 bases between. The V gene's germline CDR1 is SGHRS and CDR2 YFSETQ. Specimen: CD4+ T cells from PBMCs. This sequence was found in a human donor with Susac syndrome. The rearrangement links TRBV5-1 to TRBJ2-3; possibly TRBD2 for D (5 bases). The CDR3 is CASSLAGISTDTQYF. For the CDR3, the DNA is TGCGCCAGCAGCTTGGCGGGGATCAGCACAGATACGCAGTATTTT.